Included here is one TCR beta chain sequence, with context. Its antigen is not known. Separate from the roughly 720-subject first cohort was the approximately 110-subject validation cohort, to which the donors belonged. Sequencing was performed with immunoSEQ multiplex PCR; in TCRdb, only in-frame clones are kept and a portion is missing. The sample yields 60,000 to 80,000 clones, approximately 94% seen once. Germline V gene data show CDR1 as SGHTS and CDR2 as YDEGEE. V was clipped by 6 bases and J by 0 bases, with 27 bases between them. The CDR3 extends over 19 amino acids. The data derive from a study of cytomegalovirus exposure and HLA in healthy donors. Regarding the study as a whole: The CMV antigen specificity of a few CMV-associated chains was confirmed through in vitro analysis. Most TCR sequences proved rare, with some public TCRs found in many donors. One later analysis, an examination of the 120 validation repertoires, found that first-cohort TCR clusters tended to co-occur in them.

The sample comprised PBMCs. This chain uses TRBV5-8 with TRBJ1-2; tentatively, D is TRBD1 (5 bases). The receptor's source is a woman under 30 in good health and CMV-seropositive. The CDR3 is CASTPGPVRQSRPNYGYTF. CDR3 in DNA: TGTGCCAGCACCCCGGGTCCCGTCCGACAGTCGAGGCCTAACTATGGCTACACCTTC.